A single sample gave rise to the 11 T cell receptor beta chains below, sequenced in a study of blood T cell repertoires in COVID-19. Clones were read by immunoSEQ multiplex PCR, and TCRdb kept only the in-frame ones, dropping some. The sample has roughly 100,000 clones, about 88% seen once. Sequences were obtained from peripheral blood. The receptors originated from a human donor in a cohort sampled during active COVID-19.

V gene TRBV24-1 combines with J gene TRBJ2-1; TRBD2 might be the D (7 bases). From germline, CDR1 is KGHDR and CDR2 SFDVKD. Trimming removed 1 base from V and 6 bases from J, with 24 bases in between. CDR3 size: 19 residues. Here the CDR3 DNA reads TGTGCCACCAGTGATTTTCCCCGAGGGGGGGGCGGAAACGTCAATGAGCAGTTCTTC. Its translation: CATSDFPRGGGGNVNEQFF.

The chain couples TRBV2 to TRBJ2-5, with a weak D call TRBD1 (6 bases). Germline values: CDR1 SNHLY, CDR2 FYNNEI. Trimming pared 5 bases from V and 5 bases from J, leaving 9 bases between. This CDR3 spans 12 amino acids. The CDR3 DNA is TGTGCCAGCAGTACAGGGTTCGAGACCCAGTACTTC. Protein sequence: CASSTGFETQYF.

The J gene is TRBJ2-5, the V gene TRBV28; tentatively, D is TRBD1 (5 bases). V dropped 7 bases and J dropped 3 bases, with 12 bases sitting between them. In germline, CDR1 is MDHEN, CDR2 SYDVKM. This CDR3 is 13 amino acids long. The CDR3 DNA is TGTGCCAGCAATCCACAGGTCGAAGAGACCCAGTACTTC. Translated: CASNPQVEETQYF.

The V call is TRBV4-3, the J call TRBJ1-4, with 9 bases lining up with TRBD1. This CDR3 has 15 residues. With 4 bases clipped from V and 6 bases from J, the junction kept 6 bases outside the gene matches. Germline V gene sequence: CDR1 LGHNA, CDR2 YSLEER. This chain's CDR3 is CASSRHTGGHEKLFF. The CDR3, as DNA: TGCGCCAGCAGCCGACATACAGGGGGCCATGAAAAACTGTTTTTT.

The chain is built from TRBV6-5 and TRBJ2-7; possible D gene TRBD1, 5 bases. The germline V and J ends were trimmed by 6 bases and 2 bases, with 14 bases remaining between them. Germline values: CDR1 MNHEY, CDR2 SVGAGI. The CDR3 is made up of 14 amino acids. This CDR3 reads CASRGHTATYEQYF. The CDR3 DNA reads TGTGCCAGCAGGGGGCACACCGCGACCTACGAGCAGTACTTC.

V usage is TRBV6-5 and J usage is TRBJ1-1, with D maybe TRBD1 (6 bases). The length of the CDR3 is 14 residues. Germline CDR1 MNHEY, CDR2 SVGAGI. Trimming took off 5 bases at V and 0 bases at J, with 10 bases between the two ends. This CDR3 reads CASSPDSLNTEAFF. The CDR3 DNA sequence: TGTGCCAGCAGTCCGGACAGCCTGAACACTGAAGCTTTCTTT.

In this sample, this clone turned up once. This sequence joins TRBV28 and TRBJ2-7; TRBD2 agrees at 13 bases. The V gene's germline CDR1 is MDHEN and CDR2 SYDVKM. The junction had 4 bases not matched to a gene; V was cut back by 2 bases and J by 3 bases. This CDR3 region has 16 residues. The CDR3 sequence: CASSLPGTSGNYEQYF. CDR3 bases: TGTGCCAGCAGTTTACCCGGGACTAGCGGGAACTACGAGCAGTACTTC. The variable domain in full, completed from reference TRBV28 and TRBJ2-7, reads DVKVTQSSRYLVKRTGEKVFLECVQDMDHENMFWYRQDPGLGLRLIYFSYDVKMKEKGDIPEGYSVSREKKERFSLILESASTNQTSMYLCASSLPGTSGNYEQYFGPGTRLTVT.

This sequence joins TRBV11-2 and TRBJ2-7; 7 nucleotides line up with TRBD1. The ends lost 5 bases at V and 3 bases at J; junction bases unmatched: 10. The germline gives CDR1 SGHAT, CDR2 FQNNGV. This CDR3 contains 15 residues. DNA for the CDR3: TGTGCCAGCAGCCCAGGGGCAGGGGGTAACTACGAGCAGTACTTC. Its protein is CASSPGAGGNYEQYF.

This rearrangement joins TRBV7-9 to TRBJ1-2, with a tentative D call TRBD1 (6 bases). The germline V gene encodes CDR1 SEHNR and CDR2 FQNEAQ (reference sequence). V dropped 4 bases and J dropped 2 bases, with 17 bases sitting between them. The CDR3 is made up of 16 amino acids. The CDR3 nucleotides read TGTGCCAGCAGCTCGCCCCGGGACACCCCAAACTATGGCTACACCTTC. It encodes CASSSPRDTPNYGYTF.

The J gene is TRBJ2-7, the V gene TRBV12-3 or TRBV12-4; maybe TRBD1 (5 bases). V lost 6 bases and J 1 base, leaving 7 bases between the germline ends. The CDR3 contains 12 residues. CDR3 nucleotides: TGTGCCAGCAGGGGGCGATCCTACGAGCAGTACTTC. Amino acids: CASRGRSYEQYF.

The CDR3 coding sequence is TGCGCCAGCAGCCAAGATCCGGGACTCGGCGGATCAAGTGAGCAGTTCTTC. This encodes CASSQDPGLGGSSEQFF. The rearrangement joins TRBV4-1 to TRBJ2-1; tentative D call: TRBD2 (6 bases). Germline-derived CDR1 and CDR2 are MGHRA and YSYEKL. This CDR3 is built from 17 residues. V was clipped by 0 bases and J by 9 bases, with 21 bases between them.